This T cell receptor (beta chain) was profiled in a study of T-cell reconstitution after alpha-beta-depleted transplantation in children. As it was prepared, the TCRbeta library received unique molecular identifiers. TCRdb processed the PCR reads anew with MiXCR; each CDR3 protein has one entry. Here the sample spans about 22,000 distinct CDR3 sequences, 11% being singletons. This clonotype was found many times. Trimming took off 1 base at V and 2 bases at J, with 3 bases between the two ends. Per germline, CDR1 KGHSH and CDR2 LQKENI. The CDR3 sequence is 13 residues long. The genes are TRBV18 and TRBJ2-1; D is uncertain. The material sequenced was PBMCs from the stem cell graft donor, taken from the stem cell graft. The clonotype comes from a human donor who donated a stem cell graft to a child with chronic granulomatous disease. CDR3 sequence: CASSPLPYNEQFF. CDR3 DNA: TGTGCCAGCTCACCACTCCCCTACAATGAGCAGTTCTTC. The complete variable domain, with remaining parts taken from reference TRBV18 and TRBJ2-1, reads NAGVMQNPRHLVRRRGQEARLRCSPMKGHSHVYWYRQLPEEGLKFMVYLQKENIIDESGMPKERFSAEFPKEGPSILRIQQVVRGDSAAYFCASSPLPYNEQFFGPGTRLTVL.